This TCR beta chain was sequenced for a study of technical replicates of blood from a few donors. Produced via immunoSEQ multiplex PCR; TCRdb's table is partial and in-frame only. The sample holds fewer than 13,000 clones, around 94% seen once. Germline loops: CDR1 MNHEY, CDR2 SVGAGI. This CDR3 has 13 amino acids. Between the trimmed V and J ends, which lost 2 bases and 1 base, there was a span of 6 bases. Specimen: PBMCs. The TCR was taken from a human donor in good health. V gene TRBV6-5 combines with J gene TRBJ2-7; D may be TRBD2 (6 bases). The CDR3 region is CASSYGTSYEQYF. The CDR3 DNA reads TGTGCCAGCAGTTACGGGACTTCCTACGAGCAGTACTTC.